The 30 T cell receptor beta chains in this list originate from one sample, sequenced in a study of beta chain features in type 1 diabetes. Study-wide results and limits: There was a moderate but significant shortening of TCRB CDR3s in all four CD4+ subsets of Type 1 diabetes patients.

What these receptors recognize is not known. Every isolated RNA sample was fully reverse transcribed, so sequencing captured expressed TCRB transcripts. TCRdb's table, derived via immunoSEQ multiplex PCR, lists solely in-frame clones and lacks some. The sample has about 700,000 clones, around an eighth seen once. The specimen was naive CD4+ T cells from blood. Receptors were obtained from a man younger than 35 with type 1 diabetes.

V is TRBV28 and J is TRBJ2-1, with D perhaps TRBD2 (6 bases). This CDR3 is 14 amino acids long. Germline CDR1 is MDHEN and CDR2 is SYDVKM. V was cut by 6 bases and J by 8 bases, with 17 bases left in between. The CDR3 here is CASSLGLPAHEQFF. In DNA, the CDR3 is TGTGCCAGCAGCTTGGGACTTCCCGCCCATGAGCAGTTCTTC.

The chain links TRBV11-2 to TRBJ2-1, with 10 bases fitting TRBD2. The CDR3 has 15 residues. CDR1 is SGHAT and CDR2 is FQNNGV in the germline V gene. V lost 3 bases and J lost 3; bases outside the gene matches: 2. The CDR3 DNA sequence: TGTGCCAGCAGCTTGGCTAGCGGGGGCTACAATGAGCAGTTCTTC. Amino acids: CASSLASGGYNEQFF.

This clone was counted only a few times. The V call is TRBV5-1, the J call TRBJ2-3; D is perhaps TRBD1 or TRBD2 (5 bases each). The CDR3 contains 16 residues. V dropped 5 bases and J dropped 3 bases, with 19 bases sitting between them. The V gene's germline CDR1 is SGHRS and CDR2 YFSETQ. DNA for the CDR3: TGCGCCAGCAGAGGTGGGGACCCAGGGACGACAGATACGCAGTATTTT. Amino acids: CASRGGDPGTTDTQYF.

On this clone itself: Other nucleotide sequences from this sample produce the same CDR3. The V gene is TRBV20-1, the J gene TRBJ1-1; tentative D call: TRBD1 (5 bases). CDR3 length equals 11 residues. Trimming took off 5 bases at V and 8 bases at J, with 12 bases between the two ends. Germline V gene data show CDR1 as DFQATT and CDR2 as SNEGSKA (reference sequence). CDR3 sequence: CSAGRQSEAFF. The DNA of the CDR3 is TGCAGTGCTGGAAGACAGTCAGAAGCTTTCTTT.

This clone has a handful of counts. Other DNA sequences from this sample encode an identical CDR3 as well. The chain joins TRBV9 to TRBJ2-3; no reliable D call. Germline CDR1 is SGDLS and CDR2 is YYNGEE. Trimming removed 3 bases from V and 2 bases from J, with 4 bases in between. This CDR3 contains 12 residues. The CDR3 DNA reads TGTGCCAGCAGCGCCTCCACAGATACGCAGTATTTT. It yields the protein CASSASTDTQYF.

This clone came up a few times. The chain uses TRBV30 and TRBJ1-5; TRBD1 agrees at 7 bases. The V and J ends lost 3 bases and 2 bases, in that order; junction bases with no gene match: 7. Germline V CDR1 and CDR2: GTSNPN, SVGIG (reference sequence). The CDR3 spans 15 residues. The CDR3 spells CAWSKVTGGNQPQHF. The CDR3 DNA sequence: TGTGCCTGGAGCAAGGTTACAGGGGGCAATCAGCCCCAGCATTTT.

In its sample, this clone was seen a few times. V is TRBV10-3 and J is TRBJ2-5; the D gene is possibly TRBD2 (6 bases). Per germline, CDR1 ENHRY and CDR2 SYGVKD. V lost 8 bases and J lost 3, with 16 bases in between. This CDR3 has 14 residues. CDR3 bases: TGTGCCATCTCTGCGGGGAGAGGTAAAGAGACCCAGTACTTC. Translated: CAISAGRGKETQYF.

This clone was counted only a few times. This sequence joins TRBV7-9 and TRBJ2-5, with D perhaps TRBD1 (5 bases). The CDR3 spans 13 residues. Trimming took 5 bases from V and 5 from J, leaving 12 bases between them. CDR1 and CDR2 (germline): SEHNR, FQNEAQ (reference sequence). The CDR3 protein is CASSQSGAETQYF. CDR3 nucleotide sequence: TGTGCCAGCAGCCAGAGTGGGGCGGAGACCCAGTACTTC.

In this sample, this clone turned up a few times. The rearrangement links TRBV5-6 to TRBJ2-5; tentative D call: TRBD1 (7 bases). Germline CDR1 reads SGHDT; CDR2 reads YYEEEE. This CDR3 region has 15 residues. V lost 0 bases and J 4 bases, leaving 13 bases between the germline ends. The CDR3 loop reads CASSLARQGGETQYF. CDR3 DNA sequence: TGTGCCAGCAGCTTGGCCCGACAGGGAGGAGAGACCCAGTACTTC.

A few counts support this clone. This chain connects TRBV30 to TRBJ2-6; D is undetermined. V lost 3 bases and J 4 bases, leaving 4 bases between the germline ends. CDR3 length: 12 residues. CDR1 GTSNPN and CDR2 SVGIG come from the germline V gene (reference sequence). CDR3 sequence (DNA): TGTGCCTGGAGGTCCGGGGCCAACGTCCTGACTTTC. It yields the protein CAWRSGANVLTF.

The rearrangement uses TRBV7-9 and TRBJ2-3; 10 nucleotides align to TRBD1. The CDR3 spans 15 residues. V shed 2 bases and J 5 bases; nucleotides not matched to a gene: 4. The germline V gene has CDR1 SEHNR and CDR2 FQNEAQ (reference sequence). CDR3 amino acids: CASSLRQGAEDTQYF. DNA of the CDR3: TGTGCCAGCAGCTTACGACAGGGGGCCGAAGATACGCAGTATTTT.

This clone was seen ten or more times. Additional DNA sequences in this sample encode the identical CDR3. The chain joins TRBV30 to TRBJ1-1; maybe TRBD1 (5 bases). CDR1 is GTSNPN and CDR2 is SVGIG in the germline V gene (reference sequence). The CDR3 loop spans 12 amino acids. The ends were cut back, 2 bases at V and 3 bases at J, with 7 bases in the middle. CDR3 residues: CAWSRGDTEAFF. In DNA, the CDR3 is TGTGCCTGGAGTCGGGGGGACACTGAAGCTTTCTTT. The entire variable domain, with the rest obtained from reference TRBV30 and TRBJ1-1, is as follows: SQTIHQWPATLVQPVGSPLSLECTVEGTSNPNLYWYRQAAGRGLQLLFYSVGIGQISSEVPQNLSASRPQDRQFILSSKKLLLSDSGFYLCAWSRGDTEAFFGQGTRLTVV.

This clone has a handful of counts. The chain is built from TRBV19 and TRBJ2-2, with D perhaps TRBD1 (5 bases). V gave up 6 bases and J gave up 5 bases, with 13 bases separating them. The V gene's germline CDR1 is LNHDA and CDR2 SQIVND (reference sequence). The CDR3 has 14 amino acids. This chain's CDR3 is CASRDSLRTGELFF. The DNA of the CDR3 is TGTGCCAGTAGAGACAGTTTAAGGACCGGGGAGCTGTTTTTT.

The chain couples TRBV5-1 to TRBJ2-2, with D possibly matching TRBD1 (5 bases). Per the germline V gene, CDR1 is SGHRS and CDR2 is YFSETQ. Trimming stripped 3 bases from V and 1 base from J, with 13 bases between. CDR3 length equals 16 residues. CDR3 protein: CASSSRRTGNTGELFF. CDR3 DNA sequence: TGCGCCAGCAGCTCCCGACGTACAGGGAACACCGGGGAGCTGTTTTTT.

The rearrangement joins TRBV30 to TRBJ1-2, with 7 nucleotides matching TRBD1. The CDR3 length is 12 residues. The V gene's germline CDR1 is GTSNPN and CDR2 SVGIG (reference sequence). The V segment lost 5 bases and the J segment 2 bases; nucleotides outside the gene matches: 2. The CDR3 nucleotides are TGTGCCTGGGCGGGACAGAACTATGGCTACACCTTC. Protein sequence: CAWAGQNYGYTF.

The chain uses TRBV7-6 and TRBJ2-1, with TRBD1 matching over 7 bases. This CDR3 spans 12 amino acids. The ends lost 3 bases at V and 7 bases at J; junction bases unmatched: 0. Germline V gives CDR1 SGHVS, CDR2 FNYEAQ. This CDR3 is CASSLGQNEQFF. Here the CDR3 DNA reads TGTGCCAGCAGCTTGGGACAGAATGAGCAGTTCTTC.

The chain employs TRBV7-9 and TRBJ1-1; D possibly corresponds to TRBD1 (5 bases). CDR1 is SEHNR, CDR2 FQNEAQ, per germline (reference sequence). Trimming removed 4 bases from V and 0 bases from J, with 9 bases in between. The CDR3 has 14 residues. This chain's CDR3 is CASSSQQVNTEAFF. CDR3 sequence (DNA): TGTGCCAGCAGCTCTCAACAGGTGAACACTGAAGCTTTCTTT.

The V and J genes are TRBV30 and TRBJ1-2; possible D gene TRBD1, 6 bases. From germline, CDR1 is GTSNPN and CDR2 SVGIG (reference sequence). V was shortened by 2 bases and J by 1 base, with 11 bases between the two germline ends. The CDR3 sequence is 14 residues long. CDR3 amino acids: CAWSLTGLNYGYTF. The CDR3 nucleotides read TGTGCCTGGAGTTTAACAGGGCTTAACTATGGCTACACCTTC.

The chain recombines TRBV29-1 with TRBJ2-1; D may be TRBD2 (5 bases). Trimming pared 7 bases from V and 3 bases from J, leaving 7 bases between. CDR3 length: 11 residues. CDR1 SQVTM and CDR2 ANQGSEA come from the germline V gene. Here the CDR3 reads CSGRIYNEQFF. The CDR3 DNA is TGCAGCGGGAGGATCTACAATGAGCAGTTCTTC.

The V gene is TRBV7-9, the J gene TRBJ1-1; D remains unclear. Deletions cut 4 bases from V and 2 bases from J, with 8 bases between. CDR1 is SEHNR and CDR2 is FQNEAQ in the germline V gene (reference sequence). CDR3 length: 13 residues. The CDR3 spells CASSSLRNTEAFF. CDR3 DNA sequence: TGTGCCAGCAGCTCGTTGAGAAACACTGAAGCTTTCTTT.

Remarks on this clone: At the DNA level, this CDR3 is encoded by other sequences in the same sample as well. V gene TRBV10-3 combines with J gene TRBJ2-7; D is possibly TRBD2 (6 bases). CDR1 and CDR2 from the germline V gene are ENHRY and SYGVKD. This CDR3 is 13 amino acids long. V gave up 4 bases and J gave up 1 base, with 8 bases separating them. The CDR3 sequence: CAISGAGSYEQYF. CDR3 in DNA: TGTGCCATCAGTGGTGCGGGATCCTACGAGCAGTACTTC.

This clone was seen a handful of times. The V and J genes are TRBV7-9 and TRBJ1-1, with D uncertain. Trimming pared 3 bases from V and 3 bases from J, leaving 14 bases between. The CDR3 runs 15 residues. Germline V lookup: CDR1 SEHNR, CDR2 FQNEAQ (reference sequence). This chain's CDR3 is CASSFPTDFDTEAFF. The CDR3 nucleotides read TGTGCCAGCAGCTTCCCGACGGATTTCGACACTGAAGCTTTCTTT.

This clone showed up just a few times. This chain links TRBV4-1 with TRBJ2-5; 11 nucleotides agree with TRBD2. CDR3 length: 18 amino acids. With V trimmed by 1 base and J by 3 bases, 10 bases remained unmatched. CDR1 and CDR2 (germline): MGHRA, YSYEKL. The CDR3 bases are TGCGCCAGCAGCCAAGTGGTAGCGGGGGGGCCTCGGGAAGAGACCCAGTACTTC. This gives the protein CASSQVVAGGPREETQYF.

The chain couples TRBV27 to TRBJ1-6; 9 nucleotides match TRBD1. Germline lookup yields CDR1 MNHEY and CDR2 SMNVEV (reference sequence). There are 18 residues in the CDR3. The V and J ends lost 4 bases and 10 bases, in that order; junction bases with no gene match: 17. Here the CDR3 reads CASSSYPVLGTGYSPLHF. The CDR3 DNA sequence: TGTGCCAGCAGTTCGTACCCGGTCCTCGGGACAGGGTACTCACCCCTCCACTTT.

This clone was found a few times. This sequence joins TRBV10-3 and TRBJ2-3, with 12 bases lining up with TRBD2. The CDR3 spans 14 residues. The V gene end was trimmed by 10 bases and the J gene end by 3 bases; junction bases not matched to a gene: 5. Germline CDR1 and CDR2: ENHRY and SYGVKD. This CDR3 reads CASRLAGETDTQYF. CDR3 DNA: TGTGCCAGCAGACTAGCGGGGGAGACAGATACGCAGTATTTT.

This clone occurred a few times. CDR3 DNA sequence: TGTGCCTGGAGTAAGGGATGGGGCACAGATACGCAGTATTTT. Its protein product is CAWSKGWGTDTQYF. V and J are TRBV30 and TRBJ2-3; D is unclear. Germline V gives CDR1 GTSNPN, CDR2 SVGIG (reference sequence). The CDR3 covers 14 residues. Trimming left V 2 bases short and J 1 base short, with 10 bases between.

The chain uses TRBV6-5 and TRBJ2-7; 9 bases match TRBD1. CDR1 and CDR2 from the germline V gene are MNHEY and SVGAGI. V was pared by 1 base and J by 2 bases, with 3 bases of the junction left unmatched. This CDR3 comprises 15 residues. CDR3 loop: CASSYYGTGPYEQYF. CDR3 coding DNA: TGTGCCAGCAGTTACTATGGGACAGGGCCCTACGAGCAGTACTTC.

This clone was counted only a few times. The chain has TRBV5-6 and TRBJ1-2; the match to TRBD1 covers 8 bases. Trimming removed 3 bases from V and 8 bases from J; junction bases left unmatched: 9. Germline CDR1 is SGHDT and CDR2 is YYEEEE. This CDR3 contains 14 residues. The CDR3 DNA sequence: TGTGCCAGCAGCTGGGGTCGACAGGGGAGAGGCTACACCTTC. It translates to CASSWGRQGRGYTF.

This clone was detected a few times. V and J are TRBV18 and TRBJ1-4; D ambiguous. Germline assignment: CDR1 KGHSH and CDR2 LQKENI. Trimming left V 2 bases short and J 5 bases short, with 3 bases between. The CDR3 sequence is 12 residues long. The CDR3 protein is CASSPKNEKLFF. In DNA, the CDR3 is TGTGCCAGCTCACCAAAGAATGAAAAACTGTTTTTT. The whole variable domain, remainder taken from reference TRBV18 and TRBJ1-4, is NAGVMQNPRHLVRRRGQEARLRCSPMKGHSHVYWYRQLPEEGLKFMVYLQKENIIDESGMPKERFSAEFPKEGPSILRIQQVVRGDSAAYFCASSPKNEKLFFGSGTQLSVL.

The rearrangement uses TRBV2 and TRBJ2-7; D is tentatively TRBD1 or TRBD2 (5 bases each). Trimming cost V 4 bases and J 0 bases, with 13 bases left between them. The CDR3 has 15 residues. Germline CDR1 and CDR2: SNHLY and FYNNEI. This CDR3 is CASSVGTLSSYEQYF. CDR3 nucleotides: TGTGCCAGCAGTGTAGGGACCCTCAGCTCCTACGAGCAGTACTTC.